The 21 T cell receptor beta chains in this list originate from one sample, sequenced in a study of graft-versus-host responses after intestinal transplantation. Co-plating was performed using around 200,000 CFSE-labeled responder cells and around 200,000 irradiated, violet-dye-labeled stimulator cells. Using immunoSEQ multiplex PCR, the repertoire was profiled, and TCRdb retains in-frame clones only, with some absent. The sample yields roughly 13,000 clones, approximately 28% seen once. The material was alloreactive CD8+ T cells from a mixed lymphocyte reaction culture, obtained before intestinal transplant. The subset: CFSE-low proliferating T cells sorted from approximately six-day pre-transplant mixed lymphocyte reaction (GvH or HvG direction). The receptor set was obtained from a human patient who received an intestinal transplant.

To note about this clone: A much larger clone lies a single base off, so this may be a read error. This chain joins TRBV5-4 and TRBJ2-5; 8 bases agree with TRBD1. The CDR3 length is 14 residues. Germline CDR1 SGHNT, CDR2 YYREEE (reference sequence). The J segment lost 7 bases and the V segment lost 2 bases, leaving 7 bases of the junction unmatched. The CDR3 reads CASSFQGARGTQYF. The CDR3 nucleotides read TGTGCCAGCAGCTTCCAGGGGGCGCGAGGGACCCAGTACTTC. Drawing the rest from reference TRBV5-4 and TRBJ2-5, the complete variable domain is ETGVTQSPTHLIKTRGQQVTLRCSSQSGHNTVSWYQQALGQGPQFIFQYYREEENGRGNFPPRFSGLQFPNYSSELNVNALELDDSALYLCASSFQGARGTQYFGPGTRLLVL.

This clone has more than one count but fewer than ten. The chain is built from TRBV19 and TRBJ2-7, with TRBD2 identical over 8 bases. With 8 bases clipped from V and 2 bases from J, the junction kept 5 bases outside the gene matches. The germline V gene encodes CDR1 LNHDA and CDR2 SQIVND (reference sequence). The CDR3 is 13 residues long. The CDR3 DNA follows: TGTGCCAGTGGCCCGGGACTAGCCTACGAGCAGTACTTC. Protein sequence: CASGPGLAYEQYF.

The rearrangement joins TRBV4-1 to TRBJ1-2; D possibly corresponds to TRBD1 (5 bases). The CDR3 loop spans 14 amino acids. CDR1 is MGHRA, CDR2 YSYEKL, per germline. V lost 3 bases, J lost 3 bases, and 11 bases lay in between. The CDR3 is CASSQAGSDYGYTF. In DNA, the CDR3 is TGCGCCAGCAGCCAGGCAGGGTCTGACTATGGCTACACCTTC.

On this clone itself: This may be a read error, as it is one base from a much larger clone. This specimen includes other DNA sequences encoding the same CDR3. This chain joins TRBV9 and TRBJ1-1, with D uncertain. The V gene's germline CDR1 is SGDLS and CDR2 YYNGEE. The CDR3 contains 14 residues. Trimming took off 3 bases at V and 3 bases at J, with 12 bases between the two ends. CDR3 protein: CASSGQGSHTEAFF. The CDR3 DNA is TGTGCCAGCAGCGGACAAGGGTCCCACACTGAAGCTTTCTTT.

The V gene is TRBV27, the J gene TRBJ2-1, with TRBD2 as a possible D gene (6 bases). The CDR3 consists of 12 residues. CDR1 is MNHEY, CDR2 SMNVEV, per germline (reference sequence). Trimming removed 2 bases at V and 8 bases at J, with 7 bases between. This chain's CDR3 is CASSLGGYEQFF. Here the CDR3 DNA reads TGTGCCAGCAGTTTAGGAGGGTATGAGCAGTTCTTC.

V is TRBV10-2 and J is TRBJ1-5; D is unresolved. The germline V and J ends were trimmed by 4 bases and 0 bases, with 10 bases remaining between them. The CDR3 has 15 residues. Germline lookup yields CDR1 WSHSY and CDR2 SAAADI. CDR3 amino acids: CASSARADSNQPQHF. DNA of the CDR3: TGCGCCAGCAGTGCCCGGGCCGATAGCAATCAGCCCCAGCATTTT.

Only a few counts were recorded for this clone. The V and J genes are TRBV9 and TRBJ2-3, with D maybe TRBD2 (6 bases). The ends were cut back, 0 bases at V and 2 bases at J, with 19 bases in the middle. CDR1 and CDR2 from the germline V gene are SGDLS and YYNGEE. The CDR3 covers 18 residues. CDR3 nucleotide sequence: TGTGCCAGCAGCGTAGCTACGGAGACTAGTCCCTTCACAGATACGCAGTATTTT. Residues: CASSVATETSPFTDTQYF.

This clone was detected only a few times. The chain recombines TRBV12-5 with TRBJ1-2; D not resolved. Germline values: CDR1 LGHNT, CDR2 FRNRAP. V lost 3 bases to trimming and J lost 4 bases, with 9 bases between them. The CDR3 length is 13 residues. The CDR3 DNA is TGTGCTAGTGGTTTTTCTGGCTCCTATGGCTACACCTTC. Its protein is CASGFSGSYGYTF.

This clone is categorized as medium-sized. The V gene is TRBV28, the J gene TRBJ1-1; D is undetermined. V shed 2 bases and J shed 6 bases, with 10 bases lying between them. Germline V gene sequence: CDR1 MDHEN, CDR2 SYDVKM. The CDR3 runs 13 residues. Here the CDR3 DNA reads TGTGCCAGCAGTTTAGGGTTTTCGGCTGAAGCTTTCTTT. This gives the protein CASSLGFSAEAFF.

This clone was detected only a few times. The chain couples TRBV6-9 to TRBJ2-3, with D tentatively TRBD1 (5 bases). The CDR3 covers 15 residues. Trimming removed 2 bases from V and 4 bases from J, with 13 bases in between. Per germline, CDR1 MNHGY and CDR2 SVAAGI. CDR3 coding DNA: TGTGCCAGCAGTTATCAGGGATTGGCGCCAGATACGCAGTATTTT. Protein sequence: CASSYQGLAPDTQYF.

The chain recombines TRBV6-6 with TRBJ2-3, with unresolved D. Germline values: CDR1 MNHNY, CDR2 SVGAGI (reference sequence). This CDR3 comprises 13 residues. Trimming removed 0 bases at V and 8 bases at J, with 9 bases between. CDR3 protein: CASSYSPPLTQYF. The CDR3 nucleotides are TGTGCCAGCAGTTACTCCCCCCCGCTTACGCAGTATTTT.

This clone was found a few times. This chain connects TRBV29-1 to TRBJ1-2, with D maybe TRBD1 (5 bases). CDR3 length: 12 amino acids. Germline CDR1 reads SQVTM; CDR2 reads ANQGSEA. V lost 7 bases, J lost 3 bases, and 12 bases lay in between. The CDR3 region is CSARGGDYGYTF. The CDR3 DNA reads as TGCAGCGCCCGCGGGGGAGACTATGGCTACACCTTC.

The CDR3 region is CASSFSRGSNQPQHF. The CDR3 DNA reads as TGTGCCAGCAGCTTCAGCAGGGGAAGCAATCAGCCCCAGCATTTT. The chain recombines TRBV7-2 with TRBJ1-5, with D perhaps matching TRBD1 (6 bases). CDR3 size: 15 residues. The ends were cut back, 3 bases at V and 1 base at J, with 10 bases in the middle. The germline CDR1 and CDR2 sequences are SGHTA and FQGNSA.

This clone is categorized as medium-sized. The gene calls are TRBV6-1 and TRBJ2-7, with 9 bases aligning to TRBD1. Germline loops: CDR1 MNHNS, CDR2 SASEGT. The ends lost 7 bases at V and 0 bases at J; junction bases unmatched: 7. The CDR3 spans 15 residues. CDR3 DNA: TGTGCCAGCAATTCCGGGACAGGGATCTCCTACGAGCAGTACTTC. It codes for CASNSGTGISYEQYF.

Only a few counts were recorded for this clone. At the DNA level, this CDR3 is encoded by other sequences in the same sample as well. The chain employs TRBV6-5 and TRBJ1-1; 8 nucleotides agree with TRBD1. The CDR3 contains 14 residues. Germline values: CDR1 MNHEY, CDR2 SVGAGI. The V and J ends lost 6 bases and 0 bases, in that order; junction bases with no gene match: 3. CDR3 nucleotide sequence: TGTGCCAGCAGACCAGGGGGCCTGAACACTGAAGCTTTCTTT. Encoded protein: CASRPGGLNTEAFF.

The sample holds a few counts of this clone. The chain combines TRBV7-9 with TRBJ2-3; 10 bases fit TRBD2. Germline V gene lookup returns CDR1 SEHNR and CDR2 FQNEAQ (reference sequence). Trimming took 5 bases from V and 3 from J; bases not matched to a gene: 8. The CDR3 length is 16 residues. The CDR3 sequence is CASSLPSGRATDTQYF. The CDR3 bases are TGTGCCAGCAGCCTTCCTAGCGGGAGAGCGACAGATACGCAGTATTTT. Supplemented by reference TRBV7-9 and TRBJ2-3, the full variable domain reads DTGVSQNPRHKITKRGQNVTFRCDPISEHNRLYWYRQTLGQGPEFLTYFQNEAQLEKSRLLSDRFSAERPKGSFSTLEIQRTEQGDSAMYLCASSLPSGRATDTQYFGPGTRLTVL.

This clone was observed a handful of times. V usage is TRBV6-1 and J usage is TRBJ2-7, with D possibly being TRBD2 (6 bases). The germline gives CDR1 MNHNS, CDR2 SASEGT. The V end lost 2 bases, the J end lost 4 bases, and 6 bases lay between the germline ends. CDR3 length: 12 residues. The DNA of the CDR3 is TGTGCCAGCAGTGAACGGGGGTACGAGCAGTACTTC. Its translation: CASSERGYEQYF.

The table lists this clone with a few counts. This chain links TRBV9 with TRBJ2-7; 8 bases fit TRBD1. CDR1 is SGDLS and CDR2 is YYNGEE in the germline V gene. The CDR3 is made up of 14 amino acids. The V and J ends lost 4 bases and 6 bases, in that order; junction bases with no gene match: 9. The CDR3 nucleotides are TGTGCCAGCAGCACCGAGACAGGGGTAGGCGAGCAGTACTTC. The encoded protein is CASSTETGVGEQYF.

On this clone itself: The sample has other DNA sequences that encode this CDR3 too. The chain joins TRBV12-5 to TRBJ2-7; TRBD2 aligns across 8 bases. The CDR3 has 13 amino acids. V lost 0 bases, J lost 7 bases, and 2 bases stayed unmatched. Germline V CDR1 and CDR2: LGHNT, FRNRAP. The CDR3 sequence: CASGLVRGGEQYF. CDR3 DNA sequence: TGTGCTAGTGGTTTGGTACGGGGGGGAGAGCAGTACTTC.

This chain links TRBV5-1 with TRBJ1-4; D is possibly TRBD1 (5 bases). This CDR3 contains 15 residues. Germline V lookup: CDR1 SGHRS, CDR2 YFSETQ. V was pared by 3 bases and J by 8 bases, with 17 bases between. The CDR3 bases are TGCGCCAGCAGCTCCTGGAGGGGCCTTGGGGAAAAACTGTTTTTT. Its protein is CASSSWRGLGEKLFF.

In the case of this clone: At one boundary the junction diverges from the germline segment, which might be a read error. The chain couples TRBV5-3 to TRBJ2-7; TRBD2 is a possible D gene (6 bases). TRBV5-3 is an ORF, with its function uncertain. The CDR3 covers 14 residues. CDR3: CASSSGLLAYEQYF. In DNA form, the CDR3 reads TGTGCCAGCAGCTCGGGACTTCTTGCCTACGAGCAGTACTTC.